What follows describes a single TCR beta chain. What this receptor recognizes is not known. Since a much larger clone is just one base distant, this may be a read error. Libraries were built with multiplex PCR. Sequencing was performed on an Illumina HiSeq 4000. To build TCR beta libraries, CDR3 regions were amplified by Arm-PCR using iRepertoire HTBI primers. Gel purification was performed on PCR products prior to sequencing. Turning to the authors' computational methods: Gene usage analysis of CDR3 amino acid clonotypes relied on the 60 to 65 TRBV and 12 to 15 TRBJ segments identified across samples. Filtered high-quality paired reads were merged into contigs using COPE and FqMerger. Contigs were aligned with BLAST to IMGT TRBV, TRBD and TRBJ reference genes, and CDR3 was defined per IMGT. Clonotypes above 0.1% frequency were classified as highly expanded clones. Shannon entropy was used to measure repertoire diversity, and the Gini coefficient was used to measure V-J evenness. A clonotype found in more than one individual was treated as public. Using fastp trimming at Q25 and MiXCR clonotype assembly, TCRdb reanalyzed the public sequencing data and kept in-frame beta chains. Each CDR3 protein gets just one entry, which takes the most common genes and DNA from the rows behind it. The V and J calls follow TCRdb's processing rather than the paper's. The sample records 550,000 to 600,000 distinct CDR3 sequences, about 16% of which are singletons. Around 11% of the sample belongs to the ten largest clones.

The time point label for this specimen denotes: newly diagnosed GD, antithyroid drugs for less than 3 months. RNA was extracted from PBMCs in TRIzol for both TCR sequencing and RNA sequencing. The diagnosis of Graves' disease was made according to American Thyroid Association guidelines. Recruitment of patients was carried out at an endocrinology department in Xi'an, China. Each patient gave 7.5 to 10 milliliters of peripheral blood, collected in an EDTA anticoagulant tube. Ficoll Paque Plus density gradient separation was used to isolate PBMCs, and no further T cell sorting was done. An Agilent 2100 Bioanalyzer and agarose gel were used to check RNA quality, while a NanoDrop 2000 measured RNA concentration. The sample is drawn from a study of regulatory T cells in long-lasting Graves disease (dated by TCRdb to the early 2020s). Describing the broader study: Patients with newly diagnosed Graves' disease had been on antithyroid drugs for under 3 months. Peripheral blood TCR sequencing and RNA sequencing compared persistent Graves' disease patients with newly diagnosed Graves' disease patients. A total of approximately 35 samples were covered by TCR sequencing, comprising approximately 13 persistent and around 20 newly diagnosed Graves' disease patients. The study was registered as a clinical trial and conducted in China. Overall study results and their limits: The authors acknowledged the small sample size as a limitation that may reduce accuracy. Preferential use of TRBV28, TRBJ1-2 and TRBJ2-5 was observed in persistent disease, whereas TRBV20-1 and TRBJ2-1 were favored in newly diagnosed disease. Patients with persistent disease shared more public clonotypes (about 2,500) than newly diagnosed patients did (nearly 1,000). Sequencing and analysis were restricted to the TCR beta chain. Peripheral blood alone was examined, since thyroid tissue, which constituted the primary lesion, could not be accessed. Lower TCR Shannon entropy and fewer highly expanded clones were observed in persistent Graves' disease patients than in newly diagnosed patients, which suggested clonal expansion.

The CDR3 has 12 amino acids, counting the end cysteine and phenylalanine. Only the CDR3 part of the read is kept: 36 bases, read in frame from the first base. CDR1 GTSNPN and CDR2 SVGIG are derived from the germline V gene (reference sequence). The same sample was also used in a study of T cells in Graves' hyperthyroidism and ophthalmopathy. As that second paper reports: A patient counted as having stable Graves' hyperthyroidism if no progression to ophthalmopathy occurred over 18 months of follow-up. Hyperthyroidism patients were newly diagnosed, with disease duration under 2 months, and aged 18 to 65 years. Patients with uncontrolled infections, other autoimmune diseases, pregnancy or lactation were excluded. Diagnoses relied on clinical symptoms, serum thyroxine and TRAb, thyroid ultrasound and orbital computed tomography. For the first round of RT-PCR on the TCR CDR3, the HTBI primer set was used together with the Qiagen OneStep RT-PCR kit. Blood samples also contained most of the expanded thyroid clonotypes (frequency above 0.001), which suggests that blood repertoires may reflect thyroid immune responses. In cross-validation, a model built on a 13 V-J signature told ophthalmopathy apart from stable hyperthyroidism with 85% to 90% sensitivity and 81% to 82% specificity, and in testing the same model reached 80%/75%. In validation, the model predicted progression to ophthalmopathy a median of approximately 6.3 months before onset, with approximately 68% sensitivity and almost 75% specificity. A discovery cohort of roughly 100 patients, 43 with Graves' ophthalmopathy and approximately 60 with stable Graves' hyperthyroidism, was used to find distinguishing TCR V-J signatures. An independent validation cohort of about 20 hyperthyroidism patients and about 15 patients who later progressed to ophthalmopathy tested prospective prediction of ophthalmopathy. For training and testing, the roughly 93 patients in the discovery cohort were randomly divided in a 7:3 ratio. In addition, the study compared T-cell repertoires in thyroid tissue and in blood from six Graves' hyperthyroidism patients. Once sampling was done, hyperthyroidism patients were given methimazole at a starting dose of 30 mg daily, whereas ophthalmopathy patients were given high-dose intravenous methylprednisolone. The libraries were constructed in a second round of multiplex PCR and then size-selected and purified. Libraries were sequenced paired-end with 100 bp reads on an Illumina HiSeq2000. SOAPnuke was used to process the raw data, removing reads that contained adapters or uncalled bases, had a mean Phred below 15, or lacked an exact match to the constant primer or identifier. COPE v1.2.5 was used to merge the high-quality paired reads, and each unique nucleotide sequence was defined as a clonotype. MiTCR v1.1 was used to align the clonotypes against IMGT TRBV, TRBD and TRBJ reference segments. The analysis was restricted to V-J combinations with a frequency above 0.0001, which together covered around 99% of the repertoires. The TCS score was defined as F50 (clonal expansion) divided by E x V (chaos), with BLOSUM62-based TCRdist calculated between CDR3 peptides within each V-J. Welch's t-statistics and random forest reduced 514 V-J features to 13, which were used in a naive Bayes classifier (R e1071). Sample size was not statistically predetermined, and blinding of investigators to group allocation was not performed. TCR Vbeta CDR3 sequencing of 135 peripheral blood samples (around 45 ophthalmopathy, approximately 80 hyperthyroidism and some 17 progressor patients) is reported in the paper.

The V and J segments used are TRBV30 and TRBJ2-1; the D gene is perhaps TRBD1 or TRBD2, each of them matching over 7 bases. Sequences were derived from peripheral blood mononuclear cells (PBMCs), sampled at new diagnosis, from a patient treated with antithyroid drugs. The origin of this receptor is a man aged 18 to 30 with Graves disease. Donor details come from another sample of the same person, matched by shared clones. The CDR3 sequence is CAWTGGVDEQLF. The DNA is TGTGCCTGGACAGGGGGGGTGGATGAGCAGCTCTTC.